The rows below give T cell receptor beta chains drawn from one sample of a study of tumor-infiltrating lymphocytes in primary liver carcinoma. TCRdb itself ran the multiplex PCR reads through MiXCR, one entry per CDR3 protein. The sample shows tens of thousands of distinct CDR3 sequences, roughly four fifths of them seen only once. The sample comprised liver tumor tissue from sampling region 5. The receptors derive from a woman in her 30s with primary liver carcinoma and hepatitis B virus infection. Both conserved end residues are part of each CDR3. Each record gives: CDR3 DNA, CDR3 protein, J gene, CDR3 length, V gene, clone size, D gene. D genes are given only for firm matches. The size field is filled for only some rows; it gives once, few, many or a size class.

cdr3_nt: TGCGCCAGCAGAGTACTAGCGGGAGGGCCCCATTCGAACACCGGGAAGCTGTTTTTT
cdr3_aa: CASRVLAGGPHSNTGKLFF
j_call: TRBJ2-2
cdr3_length: 19
v_call: TRBV4-3
clone_size: -
d_call: TRBD2

cdr3_nt: TGTGCCAGCAGCTTTGTCGCGAAGGGGGGCACAGATACGCAGTATTTT
cdr3_aa: CASSFVAKGGTDTQYF
j_call: TRBJ2-3
cdr3_length: 16
v_call: TRBV5-5
clone_size: medium-sized
d_call: -

cdr3_nt: TGTGCCAGCAGCCCAGGATGGAACACCTGGGAGCTGTTTTTT
cdr3_aa: CASSPGWNTWELFF
j_call: TRBJ2-2
cdr3_length: 14
v_call: TRBV14
clone_size: -
d_call: -

cdr3_nt: TGTGCCACCGCCAGGAGGGACAGTTATGTTTGGGATGAGCACTTCTTC
cdr3_aa: CATARRDSYVWDEHFF
j_call: TRBJ2-1
cdr3_length: 16
v_call: TRBV24-1
clone_size: -
d_call: -

cdr3_nt: TGTGCCAGCAGCTTTCGAGACAGGGGATACTTAGATACGCAGTATTTT
cdr3_aa: CASSFRDRGYLDTQYF
j_call: TRBJ2-3
cdr3_length: 16
v_call: TRBV7-9
clone_size: -
d_call: TRBD1

cdr3_nt: TGCAGCGTTGAAGAATCAGGGGTTGATGAGCAGTTCTTC
cdr3_aa: CSVEESGVDEQFF
j_call: TRBJ2-1
cdr3_length: 13
v_call: TRBV29-1
clone_size: many
d_call: -

cdr3_nt: TGTGCCAGCAGTCAGGGGCGGGAGGGGAACATTCAGTACTTC
cdr3_aa: CASSQGREGNIQYF
j_call: TRBJ2-4
cdr3_length: 14
v_call: TRBV12-3/TRBV12-4
clone_size: -
d_call: TRBD2

cdr3_nt: TGCGCCAGCAACCTTGACACTGAAGCTTTCTTT
cdr3_aa: CASNLDTEAFF
j_call: TRBJ1-1
cdr3_length: 11
v_call: TRBV10-2
clone_size: -
d_call: -

cdr3_nt: TGCAGCGTACATTCCGGACTACATTACTGCAATGAGCAGTTCTTC
cdr3_aa: CSVHSGLHYCNEQFF
j_call: TRBJ2-1
cdr3_length: 15
v_call: TRBV29-1
clone_size: -
d_call: -

cdr3_nt: TGTGCCTGGAGTATCGGGGCCTCGGAGACCCAGTACTTC
cdr3_aa: CAWSIGASETQYF
j_call: TRBJ2-5
cdr3_length: 13
v_call: TRBV30
clone_size: many
d_call: -

cdr3_nt: TGTGCCAGCAGTGTGGGGCCGCGGGAGGGCTATAATGAGCAGTTCTTC
cdr3_aa: CASSVGPREGYNEQFF
j_call: TRBJ2-1
cdr3_length: 16
v_call: TRBV6-5
clone_size: -
d_call: TRBD2

cdr3_nt: TGTACCAGCATCCTGTCTAGCGGATATGAGCAGTACTTC
cdr3_aa: CTSILSSGYEQYF
j_call: TRBJ2-7
cdr3_length: 13
v_call: TRBV11-2
clone_size: -
d_call: TRBD2

cdr3_nt: TGTCCAAGCAGCGCTGGAGCGTCGAATGAGCAGTTCTTC
cdr3_aa: CPSSAGASNEQFF
j_call: TRBJ2-1
cdr3_length: 13
v_call: TRBV11-1
clone_size: -
d_call: -

cdr3_nt: TGTGCCAGCAGCCAAGATCGACAGGGGGCCGACTATGACTACACATTC
cdr3_aa: CASSQDRQGADYDYTF
j_call: TRBJ1-2
cdr3_length: 16
v_call: TRBV4-2
clone_size: -
d_call: TRBD1

cdr3_nt: TGTGCCAGCTGCGCATCGGGGCTCTCCGGGGATACGCAGTATTTT
cdr3_aa: CASCASGLSGDTQYF
j_call: TRBJ2-3
cdr3_length: 15
v_call: TRBV2
clone_size: few
d_call: -

cdr3_nt: TGTGCCAGCAGCTCTAGACTAGCGGCAACGGAGCAGTTCTTC
cdr3_aa: CASSSRLAATEQFF
j_call: TRBJ2-1
cdr3_length: 14
v_call: TRBV11-3
clone_size: -
d_call: TRBD2

cdr3_nt: TGTGCCAGCAGTCTGGGACAGGGAATGAAGCAGTACTTC
cdr3_aa: CASSLGQGMKQYF
j_call: TRBJ2-7
cdr3_length: 13
v_call: TRBV14
clone_size: -
d_call: TRBD1

cdr3_nt: TGTACCTGCAGCTTAATGGCTAGCGGCTCCTACGAGCAGTACTTC
cdr3_aa: CTCSLMASGSYEQYF
j_call: TRBJ2-7
cdr3_length: 15
v_call: TRBV13
clone_size: few
d_call: TRBD2

cdr3_nt: TGTGCCAGCAGTGAAGTGAGGAATACCGGGACCCAGTACTTC
cdr3_aa: CASSEVRNTGTQYF
j_call: TRBJ2-5
cdr3_length: 14
v_call: TRBV6-1
clone_size: -
d_call: -

cdr3_nt: TGTGCCAGCAGTGCCGACAGGGTGCTGACCCGGTACTTC
cdr3_aa: CASSADRVLTRYF
j_call: TRBJ2-5
cdr3_length: 13
v_call: TRBV6-5
clone_size: -
d_call: TRBD1

cdr3_nt: TGCGCCAGCAGCCAGGGTACTCCGTGGCAAGAGACCCAGTACTTC
cdr3_aa: CASSQGTPWQETQYF
j_call: TRBJ2-5
cdr3_length: 15
v_call: TRBV4-3
clone_size: medium-sized
d_call: -

cdr3_nt: TGCGCCAGCCAAGATTTTCCAGGGTCCTACGAGCAGTACTTC
cdr3_aa: CASQDFPGSYEQYF
j_call: TRBJ2-7
cdr3_length: 14
v_call: TRBV4-3
clone_size: -
d_call: -

cdr3_nt: TGTGCCAACAGCTCCGGGAAGGGTATTAGCACAGATACGCAGTATTTT
cdr3_aa: CANSSGKGISTDTQYF
j_call: TRBJ2-3
cdr3_length: 16
v_call: TRBV7-8
clone_size: -
d_call: -

cdr3_nt: TGTGCCAGCAGCTTTAGCGGGAGCAAAGAGACCCAGTACTTC
cdr3_aa: CASSFSGSKETQYF
j_call: TRBJ2-5
cdr3_length: 14
v_call: TRBV11-2
clone_size: many
d_call: TRBD2

cdr3_nt: TGTGTCAGAAGCTCGACCGGGACAGTGAGCACAGATACGCAGTATTTT
cdr3_aa: CVRSSTGTVSTDTQYF
j_call: TRBJ2-3
cdr3_length: 16
v_call: TRBV5-6
clone_size: -
d_call: TRBD1

cdr3_nt: TGCGCCAGCAGCCAAGGCAAAGGAAGGGGCAGGACCGCTACTAACTATGACTACATCTTC
cdr3_aa: CASSQGKGRGRTATNYDYIF
j_call: TRBJ1-2
cdr3_length: 20
v_call: TRBV4-3
clone_size: -
d_call: -

cdr3_nt: TGTGCCAGCAGCTTAGCCGTAACTGAAGCTTTCTTT
cdr3_aa: CASSLAVTEAFF
j_call: TRBJ1-1
cdr3_length: 12
v_call: TRBV7-9
clone_size: many
d_call: -

cdr3_nt: TGTGCCAGCAGTCCAGGGGGTTCCGCACAGCACATGAACATTGATGCTTTCTTT
cdr3_aa: CASSPGGSAQHMNIDAFF
j_call: TRBJ1-1
cdr3_length: 18
v_call: TRBV6-2/TRBV6-3
clone_size: -
d_call: TRBD1

cdr3_nt: TGTGCCAGTAGCACCTCTCTAGCGAGAGGATACAATGAGCAGTTCTTT
cdr3_aa: CASSTSLARGYNEQFF
j_call: TRBJ2-1
cdr3_length: 16
v_call: TRBV11-2
clone_size: -
d_call: -

cdr3_nt: TGTACCAGCAGCTGGACAGTGAACACCGGTGAGTTGTTTTTT
cdr3_aa: CTSSWTVNTGELFF
j_call: TRBJ2-2
cdr3_length: 14
v_call: TRBV14
clone_size: -
d_call: -

cdr3_nt: TGTGCCAGCAGCCCCGGTTCGGCGTCGGGGGAGCAGTTCTTC
cdr3_aa: CASSPGSASGEQFF
j_call: TRBJ2-1
cdr3_length: 14
v_call: TRBV11-3
clone_size: -
d_call: -

cdr3_nt: TGTGAAAGCAGCTCGACACGTAGCGGGAGGTCCGGGGAGCTGCTTTTT
cdr3_aa: CESSSTRSGRSGELLF
j_call: TRBJ2-2
cdr3_length: 16
v_call: TRBV11-2
clone_size: -
d_call: TRBD2

cdr3_nt: TGCAGCGTTGTAAATTTCGGACAGGGAATACCCTATGGCTACACCTTC
cdr3_aa: CSVVNFGQGIPYGYTF
j_call: TRBJ1-2
cdr3_length: 16
v_call: TRBV29-1
clone_size: -
d_call: TRBD1

cdr3_nt: TGTACCAGCAGCCCCCCTCGGGGCGGAGGGTACAATGAGGAGTTCTTC
cdr3_aa: CTSSPPRGGGYNEEFF
j_call: TRBJ2-1
cdr3_length: 16
v_call: TRBV7-8
clone_size: -
d_call: -

cdr3_nt: TGTACCAGCAGCACCTCTCTAGCGGGAGGATACAATGAGCAGCCCTTC
cdr3_aa: CTSSTSLAGGYNEQPF
j_call: TRBJ2-1
cdr3_length: 16
v_call: TRBV11-2
clone_size: -
d_call: TRBD2

cdr3_nt: TGTGTCAGCAGCCCCCGGGGGGGAAAACTGTTCTTT
cdr3_aa: CVSSPRGGKLFF
j_call: TRBJ1-4
cdr3_length: 12
v_call: TRBV11-2
clone_size: -
d_call: -

cdr3_nt: TGTGCCAGCAGTTTTCTTGGTGGCAGGGGGGGCGATGGCTACTCGTTC
cdr3_aa: CASSFLGGRGGDGYSF
j_call: TRBJ1-2
cdr3_length: 16
v_call: TRBV12-3/TRBV12-4
clone_size: -
d_call: TRBD1

cdr3_nt: TGTGCCAGCAGTTACGGGACAGGAGGGGGGCAGCCCCAGCATTTT
cdr3_aa: CASSYGTGGGQPQHF
j_call: TRBJ1-5
cdr3_length: 15
v_call: TRBV6-2/TRBV6-3
clone_size: -
d_call: TRBD1

cdr3_nt: TGTGCCAGAAGCGCGGACTACGAGGAGCTGTTTTTT
cdr3_aa: CARSADYEELFF
j_call: TRBJ2-2
cdr3_length: 12
v_call: TRBV11-2
clone_size: -
d_call: -

cdr3_nt: TGTGCCAGCAGCTCGGGTTGCGGTCCTACTATGGGCTCCTACGAGCAGTACTTC
cdr3_aa: CASSSGCGPTMGSYEQYF
j_call: TRBJ2-7
cdr3_length: 18
v_call: TRBV7-8
clone_size: -
d_call: -

cdr3_nt: TGTTCCAGCAGTAGGGGACAGAGGGCCGGGGAGCTGTTTTTT
cdr3_aa: CSSSRGQRAGELFF
j_call: TRBJ2-2
cdr3_length: 14
v_call: TRBV12-3/TRBV12-4
clone_size: -
d_call: TRBD1

cdr3_nt: TGTGCCAGCAACATGGGGCAGGGCAGGGGCACTGATACGCAGTATTTT
cdr3_aa: CASNMGQGRGTDTQYF
j_call: TRBJ2-3
cdr3_length: 16
v_call: TRBV5-4
clone_size: -
d_call: -

cdr3_nt: TGCAGCATTCTATTCGACAGTAATGAAAAGCTGTTTTTC
cdr3_aa: CSILFDSNEKLFF
j_call: TRBJ1-4
cdr3_length: 13
v_call: TRBV29-1
clone_size: -
d_call: -

cdr3_nt: TGCGCCAGCAGCCAAGGCCTGAGTGGGAGGCCGGACGACTACACCTTC
cdr3_aa: CASSQGLSGRPDDYTF
j_call: TRBJ1-2
cdr3_length: 16
v_call: TRBV4-1
clone_size: -
d_call: -

cdr3_nt: TGCAGTGCTAGAGATGACAGTAACAAGGATGGCTACACCTTC
cdr3_aa: CSARDDSNKDGYTF
j_call: TRBJ1-2
cdr3_length: 14
v_call: TRBV20-1
clone_size: many
d_call: -

cdr3_nt: TGTGTCAACATCCAAGGACAGAGGGCTAACTATGGCTACACCTTC
cdr3_aa: CVNIQGQRANYGYTF
j_call: TRBJ1-2
cdr3_length: 15
v_call: TRBV28
clone_size: -
d_call: -